This T cell receptor (beta chain) was recovered during a study of cytomegalovirus exposure and HLA in healthy donors. For the study at large: An earlier analysis identified under 130 million unique TCR beta sequences in 150 million to 200 million T cells.

Study-wide points: Within a later analysis, the majority of CMV-associated TCR beta chains appeared HLA-restricted. Follow-up analysis seemed to connect common viral pathogens with several of the most significant clusters identified.

PCR used 60 Vbeta primers and 13 Jbeta primers. Generated by immunoSEQ multiplex PCR, the TCRdb table keeps only in-frame clones and is missing some. This sample has roughly 150,000 clones; approximately 78% occur once, and the top ten carry 8.5%. Germline V gives CDR1 MNHEY, CDR2 SMNVEV (reference sequence). The CDR3 covers 14 residues. Trimming removed 5 bases from V and 4 bases from J; junction bases left unmatched: 2. With regard to this clone: Its target is unknown.

The receptor comes from a male donor in good health and CMV-seropositive. This rearrangement joins TRBV27 to TRBJ2-1; 10 bases line up with TRBD2. Sequences were obtained from PBMCs. In DNA form, the CDR3 reads TGTGCCAGCAGTACTAGCGGGATGTACAATGAGCAGTTCTTC. This sequence encodes CASSTSGMYNEQFF.